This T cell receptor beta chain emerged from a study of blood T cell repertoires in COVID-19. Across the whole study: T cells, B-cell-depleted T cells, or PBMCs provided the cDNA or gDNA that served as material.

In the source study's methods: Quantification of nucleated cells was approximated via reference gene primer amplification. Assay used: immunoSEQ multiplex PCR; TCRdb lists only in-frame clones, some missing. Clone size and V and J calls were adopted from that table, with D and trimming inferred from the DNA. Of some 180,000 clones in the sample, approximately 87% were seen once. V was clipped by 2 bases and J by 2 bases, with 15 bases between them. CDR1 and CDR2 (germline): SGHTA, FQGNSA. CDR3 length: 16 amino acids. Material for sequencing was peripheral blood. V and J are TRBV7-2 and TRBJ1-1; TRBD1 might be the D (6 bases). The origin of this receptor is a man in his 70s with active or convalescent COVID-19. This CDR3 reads CASSLRRVGHNTEAFF. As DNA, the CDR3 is TGTGCCAGCAGCTTAAGGCGAGTGGGACACAACACTGAAGCTTTCTTT.